A selection of T cell receptor beta chains follows, all from one sample in a study of blood T cell repertoires in COVID-19. Clones were sequenced by immunoSEQ multiplex PCR, and TCRdb holds only the in-frame ones, with some missing. The sample records approximately 47,000 clones, more than 75% being singletons. Sequencing was performed on peripheral blood. The source of these receptors is a woman aged 55-75 years with acute or convalescent COVID-19. Both conserved end residues are part of each CDR3. A D gene is named only where the DNA matches it firmly. Part of the rows lack a size; the others show once, few, many or a class for expanded clones.

d_gene	j_gene	len	abundance	v_gene	CDR3aa	CDR3nt
NA	TRBJ2-6	15	NA	TRBV7-3	CASSRDSSGANVLTF	TGTGCCAGCTCCAGAGACAGCTCTGGGGCCAACGTCCTGACTTTC
NA	TRBJ1-2	13	NA	TRBV5-1	CASSFEGDYGYTF	TGCGCCAGCAGCTTCGAGGGGGACTATGGCTACACCTTC
TRBD1	TRBJ2-2	15	NA	TRBV5-4	CASSSVTGHTGELFF	TGTGCCAGCAGCTCAGTGACAGGGCATACCGGGGAGCTGTTTTTT
TRBD1	TRBJ1-4	17	NA	TRBV7-9	CASSLGRPGQVNEKLFF	TGTGCCAGCAGCTTAGGGAGACCGGGACAGGTGAATGAAAAACTGTTTTTT
NA	TRBJ1-5	13	NA	TRBV6-5	CASSTPTGQPQHF	TGTGCCAGCAGCACCCCCACCGGGCAGCCCCAGCATTTT
NA	TRBJ2-7	15	NA	TRBV19	CASRGQGRSSYEQYF	TGTGCCAGTAGAGGGCAGGGCCGTTCCTCCTACGAGCAGTACTTC
NA	TRBJ1-3	11	few	TRBV9	CASSVGDTIYF	TGTGCCAGCAGCGTAGGCGACACCATATATTTT
NA	TRBJ1-3	15	NA	TRBV19	CASSMGQSSGNTIYF	TGTGCCAGCAGTATGGGACAAAGCTCTGGAAACACCATATATTTT
TRBD2	TRBJ2-4	14	NA	TRBV6-2/TRBV6-3	CASSSAGLAGGPNF	TGTGCCAGCAGTTCTGCGGGACTAGCGGGGGGCCCGAACTTC
NA	TRBJ1-1	14	NA	TRBV14	CASSQGWGGKEAFF	TGTGCCAGCAGCCAAGGCTGGGGCGGGAAAGAAGCTTTCTTT
NA	TRBJ2-5	16	NA	TRBV6-1	CASSALGPYHQETQYF	TGTGCCAGCAGTGCCCTGGGGCCTTACCACCAAGAGACCCAGTACTTC
TRBD1	TRBJ2-2	16	NA	TRBV7-2	CDPGTVLLTRTGELFF	TGTGACCCCGGGACAGTCTTACTTACGCGCACCGGGGAGCTGTTTTTT
TRBD1	TRBJ2-1	16	NA	TRBV6-1	CASSGPGQGASNEQFF	TGTGCCAGCAGTGGCCCAGGACAGGGGGCCAGCAATGAGCAGTTCTTC
NA	TRBJ1-1	15	NA	TRBV7-8	CASSPRQVANTEAFF	TGTGCCAGCAGCCCGCGACAGGTGGCGAACACTGAAGCTTTCTTT
TRBD2	TRBJ2-2	14	NA	TRBV6-5	CAARLAGGPGELFF	TGTGCCGCTCGACTAGCGGGAGGGCCCGGGGAGCTGTTTTTT
NA	TRBJ1-5	12	NA	TRBV7-9	CASSFSGSGQHF	TGTGCCAGCAGCTTTTCCGGGTCTGGGCAGCATTTT
NA	TRBJ2-3	19	NA	TRBV18	CASSPLKGSPRGATDTQYF	TGTGCCAGCTCACCGTTGAAAGGGTCGCCCCGGGGTGCCACAGATACGCAGTATTTT
NA	TRBJ2-7	14	NA	TRBV11-2	CASSLSAGKHEQYF	TGTGCCAGCAGCCTGTCTGCCGGGAAACATGAGCAGTACTTC
TRBD1	TRBJ1-6	17	NA	TRBV7-6	CASSDAPGGSYNSPLHF	TGTGCCAGCAGCGACGCCCCAGGGGGCTCCTATAATTCACCCCTCCACTTT
TRBD1	TRBJ2-6	17	NA	TRBV2	CASSEGTGGAGANVLTF	TGTGCCAGCAGTGAAGGTACAGGGGGAGCTGGGGCCAACGTCCTGACTTTC
NA	TRBJ1-2	12	once	TRBV6-5	CASTGPLYGYTF	TGTGCCAGCACAGGGCCTCTCTATGGCTACACCTTC
NA	TRBJ2-7	11	NA	TRBV29-1	CSYRQTYEQYF	TGCAGCTACCGACAGACCTACGAGCAGTACTTC
TRBD1	TRBJ2-1	15	NA	TRBV18	CASSPPTGGHNEQFF	TGTGCCAGCTCACCACCGACAGGGGGTCACAATGAGCAGTTCTTC
TRBD1	TRBJ1-4	18	NA	TRBV25-1	CASSESPGQIGANEKLFF	TGTGCCAGCAGTGAATCGCCGGGACAGATTGGAGCTAATGAAAAACTGTTTTTT
TRBD1	TRBJ1-6	19	NA	TRBV5-1	CASSPLGTALSGYNSPLHF	TGCGCCAGCAGCCCCCTCGGGACAGCCCTTTCGGGCTATAATTCACCCCTCCACTTT
TRBD1	TRBJ1-1	14	many	TRBV29-1	CSHSLTGKNTEAFF	TGCAGTCACTCTTTGACAGGGAAGAACACTGAAGCTTTCTTT
NA	TRBJ1-3	15	NA	TRBV4-3	CASSPSGGAGNTIYF	TGCGCCAGCAGCCCATCGGGGGGGGCTGGAAACACCATATATTTT
TRBD2	TRBJ2-1	17	NA	TRBV28	CASSLWGLAGGPGEQFF	TGTGCCAGCAGTTTATGGGGACTAGCGGGAGGGCCGGGGGAGCAGTTCTTC
NA	TRBJ2-1	11	few	TRBV5-4	CASTLDREQFF	TGTGCCAGCACTCTCGACAGAGAGCAGTTCTTC
TRBD2	TRBJ2-5	16	NA	TRBV19	CASSIDSGGNQETQYF	TGTGCCAGTAGTATAGACAGCGGGGGGAACCAAGAGACCCAGTACTTC
TRBD1	TRBJ1-6	14	NA	TRBV18	CASSSGGDNSPLHF	TGTGCCAGCTCATCAGGGGGTGATAATTCACCCCTCCACTTT
NA	TRBJ1-2	14	NA	TRBV7-9	CASSSETITYGYTF	TGTGCCAGCAGCTCCGAGACAATAACCTATGGCTACACCTTC
TRBD1	TRBJ2-2	14	NA	TRBV7-3	CASRTGPNTGELFF	TGTGCCAGCAGGACAGGGCCGAACACCGGGGAGCTGTTTTTT
NA	TRBJ1-1	13	NA	TRBV15	CATSREIDTEAFF	TGTGCCACCAGCAGAGAGATAGACACTGAAGCTTTCTTT
NA	TRBJ1-2	14	NA	TRBV14	CASSQDVLNYGYTF	TGTGCCAGCAGCCAAGATGTCCTTAACTATGGCTACACCTTC
TRBD1	TRBJ2-1	15	NA	TRBV5-6	CASSLRQGANNEQFF	TGTGCCAGCAGCTTGCGTCAGGGGGCTAACAATGAGCAGTTCTTC
NA	TRBJ1-6	16	NA	TRBV18	CASSPPGGSYNSPLHF	TGTGCCAGCTCACCTCCCGGGGGTTCCTATAATTCACCCCTCCACTTT
NA	TRBJ2-7	12	NA	TRBV7-8	CASSSHLYEQYF	TGTGCCAGCAGCTCCCACTTATACGAGCAGTACTTC
NA	TRBJ1-2	15	NA	TRBV3-1/TRBV3-2	CASSQTPGQGYGYTF	TGTGCCAGCAGCCAGACCCCGGGACAAGGCTATGGCTACACCTTC
TRBD2	TRBJ2-7	13	once	TRBV3-1/TRBV3-2	CASSQAGGYEQYF	TGTGCCAGCAGCCAAGCGGGGGGCTACGAGCAGTACTTC
TRBD2	TRBJ2-7	13	few	TRBV7-9	CASSPGLAGEQYF	TGTGCCAGCAGCCCCGGACTAGCGGGTGAGCAGTACTTC